This T cell receptor beta chain was obtained from a study of cytomegalovirus exposure and HLA in healthy donors. The study, taken as a whole, reports: The authors enumerated over 150 TCR beta chains as linked to cytomegalovirus. The authors confirmed in vitro that a few CMV-associated chains were specific for CMV antigens.

Trimming took off 4 bases at V and 1 base at J, with 8 bases between the two ends. The CDR3 is 13 amino acids. In germline, CDR1 is MNHNS, CDR2 SASEGT. As regards this clone: Its matching antigen is unknown.

Using immunoSEQ multiplex PCR, the repertoire was profiled, and TCRdb retains in-frame clones only, with some absent. The sample carries about 65,000 clones, about 91% recorded once. This TCR derives from a woman aged 18-29 years in good health and CMV-seronegative. The chain uses TRBV6-1 and TRBJ2-7, with D perhaps TRBD2 (5 bases). Sequences were obtained from PBMCs. CDR3 sequence: CASSVEGSYEQYF. In DNA form, the CDR3 reads TGTGCCAGCAGTGTAGAGGGATCCTACGAGCAGTACTTC.